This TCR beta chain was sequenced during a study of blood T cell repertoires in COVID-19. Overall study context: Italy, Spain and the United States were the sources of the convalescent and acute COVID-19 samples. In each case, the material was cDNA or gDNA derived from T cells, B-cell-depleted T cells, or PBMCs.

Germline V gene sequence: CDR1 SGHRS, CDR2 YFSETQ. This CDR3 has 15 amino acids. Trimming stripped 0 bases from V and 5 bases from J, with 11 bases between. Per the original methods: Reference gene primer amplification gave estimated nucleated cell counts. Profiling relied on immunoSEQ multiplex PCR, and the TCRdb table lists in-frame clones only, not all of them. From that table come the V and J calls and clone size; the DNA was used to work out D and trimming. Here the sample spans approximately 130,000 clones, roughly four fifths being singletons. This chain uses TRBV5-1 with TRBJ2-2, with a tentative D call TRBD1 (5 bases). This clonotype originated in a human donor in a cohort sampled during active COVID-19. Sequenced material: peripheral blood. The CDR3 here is CASSLGDSQTGELFF. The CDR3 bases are TGCGCCAGCAGCTTGGGAGACAGCCAAACCGGGGAGCTGTTTTTT.